These T cell receptor beta chains were read from a single sample in a study of blood T cell repertoires in COVID-19. Some clones are missing from TCRdb's copy, which holds only in-frame ones; the method was immunoSEQ multiplex PCR. The top ten hold 2.9% of the sample, which has some 220,000 clones, approximately 81% seen once. Sample: peripheral blood. The receptors derive from a man between 45 and 60 years old who had recovered from COVID-19. Each CDR3 is given with its conserved first and last residue. Fields, in order: CDR3 DNA, CDR3 protein, V gene, D gene, clone size, J gene. A D gene is named only where the DNA matches it firmly. The size entry is marked missing in some rows and otherwise reads once, few, many or a size class.

CDR3nt: TGTGCCAGCAGCTTAGCCGGACAGGGGGAGACCCAGTACTTC; CDR3aa: CASSLAGQGETQYF; v_gene: TRBV7-2; d_gene: TRBD1; abundance: .; j_gene: TRBJ2-5
CDR3nt: TGTGCCAGCAGCCGGCGGCTAGCGGGAGGCCAAGAGACCCAGTACTTC; CDR3aa: CASSRRLAGGQETQYF; v_gene: TRBV5-4; d_gene: TRBD2; abundance: .; j_gene: TRBJ2-5
CDR3nt: TGTGCCAGCAGCGGAGGACTAGCGGGAGGGTTATCCTACGAGCAGTACTTC; CDR3aa: CASSGGLAGGLSYEQYF; v_gene: TRBV4-2; d_gene: TRBD2; abundance: .; j_gene: TRBJ2-7
CDR3nt: TGTGCCAGCAGTTACTCGACAGGGGGTGAGCAGTACTTC; CDR3aa: CASSYSTGGEQYF; v_gene: TRBV6-6; d_gene: TRBD1; abundance: few; j_gene: TRBJ2-7
CDR3nt: TGTGCCACCAGTGACCGCAGGGGGCAGGGGCAGTACTTC; CDR3aa: CATSDRRGQGQYF; v_gene: TRBV24-1; d_gene: TRBD1; abundance: .; j_gene: TRBJ2-7
CDR3nt: TGTGCCAGCAGCGAGCGCCCGGGAGGCCCCTACGAGCAGTACTTC; CDR3aa: CASSERPGGPYEQYF; v_gene: TRBV6-5; d_gene: TRBD2; abundance: few; j_gene: TRBJ2-7
CDR3nt: TGTGCCAGTACACTCAGCGGGAGAAGCACAGATACGCAGTATTTT; CDR3aa: CASTLSGRSTDTQYF; v_gene: TRBV19; d_gene: TRBD2; abundance: .; j_gene: TRBJ2-3
CDR3nt: TGTGCCAGTAAAAAGCGGGAGGGTAGGGCAGATACGCAGTATTTT; CDR3aa: CASKKREGRADTQYF; v_gene: TRBV19; d_gene: TRBD2; abundance: .; j_gene: TRBJ2-3
CDR3nt: TGCGCCAGCAGTGAAGGACAGGGGGCAAAGACCCAGTACTTC; CDR3aa: CASSEGQGAKTQYF; v_gene: TRBV10-1; d_gene: TRBD1; abundance: .; j_gene: TRBJ2-5
CDR3nt: TGTGCCAGCAGTCCGACGGGACAGGGATACGAGCAGTACTTC; CDR3aa: CASSPTGQGYEQYF; v_gene: TRBV28; d_gene: TRBD1; abundance: .; j_gene: TRBJ2-7
CDR3nt: TGTGCCAGCAGCAAATCCCGGACTAGCGGGATCAAAGCTGAGCAGTTCTTC; CDR3aa: CASSKSRTSGIKAEQFF; v_gene: TRBV11-2; d_gene: TRBD2; abundance: .; j_gene: TRBJ2-1
CDR3nt: TGCAGCGTCGCGGGACAGACTAGCACAGATACGCAGTATTTT; CDR3aa: CSVAGQTSTDTQYF; v_gene: TRBV29-1; d_gene: .; abundance: .; j_gene: TRBJ2-3
CDR3nt: TGTGCCAGCAGTTTACACGGACAGGGGAACATTCAGTACTTC; CDR3aa: CASSLHGQGNIQYF; v_gene: TRBV27; d_gene: TRBD1; abundance: .; j_gene: TRBJ2-4
CDR3nt: TGTGCCAGCAGCTTAGATGGGGCAGGGGTGGCGGATACGCAGTATTTT; CDR3aa: CASSLDGAGVADTQYF; v_gene: TRBV7-6; d_gene: .; abundance: .; j_gene: TRBJ2-3
CDR3nt: TGTGCCAGCAGCTCAGCTCAGGGGTGGTCACCCCTCCACTTT; CDR3aa: CASSSAQGWSPLHF; v_gene: TRBV7-9; d_gene: .; abundance: .; j_gene: TRBJ1-6
CDR3nt: TGTGCCAGCAGTTACTCGCCCAGCCCGAGGGAGCAGTACTTC; CDR3aa: CASSYSPSPREQYF; v_gene: TRBV6-2/TRBV6-3; d_gene: .; abundance: .; j_gene: TRBJ2-7
CDR3nt: TGTGCCAGCTCACCGCGACTAGCGGGAACGGACGAGCAGTACTTC; CDR3aa: CASSPRLAGTDEQYF; v_gene: TRBV18; d_gene: TRBD2; abundance: .; j_gene: TRBJ2-7
CDR3nt: TGTGCCAGCGGCTCCGACAGGGCGAACGAGCAGTACTTC; CDR3aa: CASGSDRANEQYF; v_gene: TRBV7-9; d_gene: TRBD1; abundance: .; j_gene: TRBJ2-7
CDR3nt: TGTGCCAGCAGCCAAGAAGGCGAGGTCGTCGGGACCCAGTACTTC; CDR3aa: CASSQEGEVVGTQYF; v_gene: TRBV3-1/TRBV3-2; d_gene: .; abundance: few; j_gene: TRBJ2-5
CDR3nt: TGTGCCAGCAGCCTCGGACTAGGCAACACCGGGGAGCTGTTTTTT; CDR3aa: CASSLGLGNTGELFF; v_gene: TRBV7-8; d_gene: TRBD2; abundance: .; j_gene: TRBJ2-2
CDR3nt: TGTGCCAGTAGTCGGAGCCACACCGGGGAGCTGTTTTTT; CDR3aa: CASSRSHTGELFF; v_gene: TRBV19; d_gene: .; abundance: .; j_gene: TRBJ2-2
CDR3nt: TGTGCCAGCTCATACTCTAGCGGGAGGGACCGTGAGCAGTACTTC; CDR3aa: CASSYSSGRDREQYF; v_gene: TRBV18; d_gene: TRBD2; abundance: once; j_gene: TRBJ2-7
CDR3nt: TGTGCCAGCAGTCCGGGGGGAGTAGGCACTGAAGCTTTCTTT; CDR3aa: CASSPGGVGTEAFF; v_gene: TRBV28; d_gene: .; abundance: .; j_gene: TRBJ1-1
CDR3nt: TGTGCCAGTACCCAGCCGGGGTCTGGAAACACCATATATTTT; CDR3aa: CASTQPGSGNTIYF; v_gene: TRBV19; d_gene: .; abundance: .; j_gene: TRBJ1-3
CDR3nt: TGCGCCAGCAGCCAAGCCGACAGTGGGGCCTACAATGAGCAGTTCTTC; CDR3aa: CASSQADSGAYNEQFF; v_gene: TRBV4-1; d_gene: .; abundance: once; j_gene: TRBJ2-1
CDR3nt: TGTGCCACCAGCGTAGTGACTGGGGAGCAGTACTTC; CDR3aa: CATSVVTGEQYF; v_gene: TRBV15; d_gene: .; abundance: .; j_gene: TRBJ2-7
CDR3nt: TGTGCCAGCAGCCAAGGGGCAGGGGGATTCTACGAGCAGTACTTC; CDR3aa: CASSQGAGGFYEQYF; v_gene: TRBV14; d_gene: TRBD1; abundance: once; j_gene: TRBJ2-7
CDR3nt: TGCGCCAGCAGCTTGGCTAGCGGGAGCTACGAGCAGTACTTC; CDR3aa: CASSLASGSYEQYF; v_gene: TRBV5-1; d_gene: TRBD2; abundance: few; j_gene: TRBJ2-7
CDR3nt: TGTGCCTGGGGGGAGCACCAAGAGACCCAGTACTTC; CDR3aa: CAWGEHQETQYF; v_gene: TRBV30; d_gene: .; abundance: .; j_gene: TRBJ2-5